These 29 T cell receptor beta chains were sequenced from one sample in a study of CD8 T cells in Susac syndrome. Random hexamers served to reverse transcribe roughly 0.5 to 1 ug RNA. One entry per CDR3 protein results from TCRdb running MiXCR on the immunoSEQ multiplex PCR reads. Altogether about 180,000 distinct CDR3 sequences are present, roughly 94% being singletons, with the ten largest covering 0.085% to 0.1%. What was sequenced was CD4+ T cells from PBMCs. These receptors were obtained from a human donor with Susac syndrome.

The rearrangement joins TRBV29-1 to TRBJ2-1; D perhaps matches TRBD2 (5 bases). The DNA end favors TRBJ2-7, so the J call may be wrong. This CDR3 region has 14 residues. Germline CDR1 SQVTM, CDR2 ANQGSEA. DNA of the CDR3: TGCAGCGCCGCAGGTAGCCCAGACTACAATGAGCAGTACTTC. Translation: CSAAGSPDYNEQYF.

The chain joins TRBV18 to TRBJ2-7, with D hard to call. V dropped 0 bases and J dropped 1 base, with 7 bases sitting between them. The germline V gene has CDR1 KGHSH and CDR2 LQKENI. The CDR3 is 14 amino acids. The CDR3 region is CASSPPTGSYEQYF. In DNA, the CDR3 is TGTGCCAGCTCACCACCGACCGGATCCTACGAGCAGTACTTC.

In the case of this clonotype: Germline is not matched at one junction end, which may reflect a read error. The CDR3 reads CASSGGNYGHTF. The CDR3 DNA is TGTGCCAGCAGTGGAGGGAACTATGGCCACACCTTC. The chain combines TRBV28 with TRBJ1-2; D is uncertain. Germline assignment: CDR1 MDHEN and CDR2 SYDVKM. The CDR3 has 12 residues.

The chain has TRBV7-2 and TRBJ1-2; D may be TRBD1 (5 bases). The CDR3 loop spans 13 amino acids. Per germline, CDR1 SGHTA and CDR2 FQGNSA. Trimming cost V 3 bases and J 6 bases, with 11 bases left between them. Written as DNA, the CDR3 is TGTGCCAGCAGCTTGACAGTTTTGGATGGCTACACCTTC. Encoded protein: CASSLTVLDGYTF.

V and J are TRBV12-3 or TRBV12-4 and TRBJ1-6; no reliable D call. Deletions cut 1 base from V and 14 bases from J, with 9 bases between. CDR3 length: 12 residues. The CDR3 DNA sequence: TGTGCCAGCAGTTTAGAGGGTCGAACCCTCCACTTT. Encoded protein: CASSLEGRTLHF.

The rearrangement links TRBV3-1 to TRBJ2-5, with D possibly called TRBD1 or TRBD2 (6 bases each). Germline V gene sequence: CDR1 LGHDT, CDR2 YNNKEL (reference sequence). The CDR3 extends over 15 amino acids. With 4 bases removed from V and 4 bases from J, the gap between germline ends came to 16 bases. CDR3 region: CASSLQEGDRETQYF. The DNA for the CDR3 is TGTGCCAGCAGCCTCCAGGAGGGGGACCGAGAGACCCAGTACTTC.

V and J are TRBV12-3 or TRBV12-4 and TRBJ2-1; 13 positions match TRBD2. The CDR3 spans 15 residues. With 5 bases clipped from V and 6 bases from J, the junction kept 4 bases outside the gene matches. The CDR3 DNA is TGTGCCAGCAGTCCCGGACTAGCGGGAGTCAATGAGCAGTTCTTC. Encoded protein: CASSPGLAGVNEQFF.

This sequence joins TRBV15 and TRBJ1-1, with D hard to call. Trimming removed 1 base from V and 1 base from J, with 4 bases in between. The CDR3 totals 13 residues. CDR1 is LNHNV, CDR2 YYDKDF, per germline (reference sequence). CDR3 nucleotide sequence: TGTGCCACCAGCAGAGGTGGGAACACTGAAGCTTTCTTT. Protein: CATSRGGNTEAFF.

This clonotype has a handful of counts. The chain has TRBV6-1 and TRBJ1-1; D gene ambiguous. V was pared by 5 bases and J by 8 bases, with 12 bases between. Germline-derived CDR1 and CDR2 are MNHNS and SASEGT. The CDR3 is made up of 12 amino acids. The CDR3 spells CASSFRHLEAFF. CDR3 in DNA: TGTGCCAGCAGTTTCAGACATTTGGAAGCTTTCTTT.

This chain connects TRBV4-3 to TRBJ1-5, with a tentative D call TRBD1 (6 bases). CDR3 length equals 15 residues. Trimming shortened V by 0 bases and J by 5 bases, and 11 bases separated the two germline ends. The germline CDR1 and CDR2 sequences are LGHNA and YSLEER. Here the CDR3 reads CASSQEWDTDQPQHF. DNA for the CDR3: TGCGCCAGCAGCCAAGAATGGGACACAGATCAGCCCCAGCATTTT.

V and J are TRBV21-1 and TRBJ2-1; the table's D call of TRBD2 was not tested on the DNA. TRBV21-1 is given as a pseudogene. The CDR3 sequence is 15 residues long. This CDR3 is CASSKTGLRDNEQFF. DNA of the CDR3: TGTGCCAGCAGCAAGACGGGACTAAGAGACAATGAGCAGTTCTTC.

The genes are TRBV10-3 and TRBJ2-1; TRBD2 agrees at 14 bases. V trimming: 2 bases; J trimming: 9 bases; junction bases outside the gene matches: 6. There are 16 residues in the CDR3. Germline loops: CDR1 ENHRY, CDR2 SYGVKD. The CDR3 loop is CAISEPGTSGSGEQFF. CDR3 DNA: TGTGCCATCAGTGAGCCCGGGACTAGCGGGAGTGGTGAGCAGTTCTTC.

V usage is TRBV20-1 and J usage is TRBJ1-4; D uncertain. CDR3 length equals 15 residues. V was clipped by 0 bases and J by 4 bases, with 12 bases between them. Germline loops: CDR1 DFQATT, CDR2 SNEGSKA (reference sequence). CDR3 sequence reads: CSARDIRQSNEKLFF. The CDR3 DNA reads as TGCAGTGCTAGAGATATCCGGCAGAGTAATGAAAAACTGTTTTTT.

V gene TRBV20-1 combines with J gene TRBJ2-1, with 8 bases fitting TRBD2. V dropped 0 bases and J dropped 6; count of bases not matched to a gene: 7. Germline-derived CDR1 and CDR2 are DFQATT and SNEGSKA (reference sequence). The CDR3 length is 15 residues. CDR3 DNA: TGCAGTGCTAGAGATGGAACTAGCGGTCGCAATGAGCAGTTCTTC. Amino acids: CSARDGTSGRNEQFF.

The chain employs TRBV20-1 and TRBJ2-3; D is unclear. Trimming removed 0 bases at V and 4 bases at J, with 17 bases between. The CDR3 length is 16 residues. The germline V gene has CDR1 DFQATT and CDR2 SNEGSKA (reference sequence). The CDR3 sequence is CSARDVAAGHPDTQYF. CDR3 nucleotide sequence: TGCAGTGCTAGAGATGTGGCGGCCGGGCACCCAGATACGCAGTATTTT.

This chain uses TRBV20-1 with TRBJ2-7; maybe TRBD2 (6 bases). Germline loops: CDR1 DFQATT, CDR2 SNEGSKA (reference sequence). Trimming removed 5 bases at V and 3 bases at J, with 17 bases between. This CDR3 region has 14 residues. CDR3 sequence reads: CSAARGLPYYEQYF. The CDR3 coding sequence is TGCAGTGCTGCCCGGGGACTCCCATACTACGAGCAGTACTTC.

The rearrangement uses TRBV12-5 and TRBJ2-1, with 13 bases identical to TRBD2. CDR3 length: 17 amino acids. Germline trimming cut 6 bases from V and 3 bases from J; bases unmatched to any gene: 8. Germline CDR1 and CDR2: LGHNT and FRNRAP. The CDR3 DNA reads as TGTGCTAGTGGCCTGAGACTAGCGGGAGGTTTCTACAATGAGCAGTTCTTC. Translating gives CASGLRLAGGFYNEQFF.

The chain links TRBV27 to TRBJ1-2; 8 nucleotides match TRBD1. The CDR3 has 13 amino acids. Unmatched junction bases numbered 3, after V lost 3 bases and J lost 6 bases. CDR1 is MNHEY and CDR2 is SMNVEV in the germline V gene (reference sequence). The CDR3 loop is CASSFRQGNGYTF. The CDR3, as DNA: TGTGCCAGCAGTTTTAGACAGGGGAATGGCTACACCTTC.

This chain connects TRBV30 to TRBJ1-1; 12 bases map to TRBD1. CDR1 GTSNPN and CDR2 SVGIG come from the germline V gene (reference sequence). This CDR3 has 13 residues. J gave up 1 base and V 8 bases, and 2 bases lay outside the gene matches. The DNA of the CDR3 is TGTGCCGGGACAGGGGGCTGGAACACTGAAGCTTTCTTT. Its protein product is CAGTGGWNTEAFF.

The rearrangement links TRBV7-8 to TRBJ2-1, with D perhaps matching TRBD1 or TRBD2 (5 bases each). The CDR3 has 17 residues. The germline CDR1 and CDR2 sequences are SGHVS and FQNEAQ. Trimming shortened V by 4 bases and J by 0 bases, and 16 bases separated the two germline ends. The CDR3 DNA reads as TGTGCCAGCAGCTCCTACCGGGACCGGAGCTCCTACAATGAGCAGTTCTTC. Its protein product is CASSSYRDRSSYNEQFF. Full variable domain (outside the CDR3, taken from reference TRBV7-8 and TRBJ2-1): GAGVSQSPRYKVAKRGQDVALRCDPISGHVSLFWYQQALGQGPEFLTYFQNEAQLDKSGLPSDRFFAERPEGSVSTLKIQRTQQEDSAVYLCASSSYRDRSSYNEQFFGPGTRLTVL.

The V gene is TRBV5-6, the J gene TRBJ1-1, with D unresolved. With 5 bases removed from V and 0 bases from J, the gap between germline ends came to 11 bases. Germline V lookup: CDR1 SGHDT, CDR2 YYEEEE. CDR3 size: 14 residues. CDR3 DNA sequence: TGTGCCAGCAGAACGGACTCTTTGAACACTGAAGCTTTCTTT. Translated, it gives CASRTDSLNTEAFF.

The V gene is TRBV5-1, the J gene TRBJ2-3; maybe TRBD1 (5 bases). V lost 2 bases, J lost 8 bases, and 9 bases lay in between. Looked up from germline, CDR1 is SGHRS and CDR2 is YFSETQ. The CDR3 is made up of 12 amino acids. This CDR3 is CASSLGVTTQYF. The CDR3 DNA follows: TGCGCCAGCAGCTTAGGGGTGACTACGCAGTATTTT.

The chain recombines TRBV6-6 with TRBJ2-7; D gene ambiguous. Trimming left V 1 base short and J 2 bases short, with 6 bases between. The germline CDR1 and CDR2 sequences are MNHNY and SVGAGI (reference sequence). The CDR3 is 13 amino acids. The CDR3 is CASSYWSAYEQYF. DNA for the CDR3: TGTGCCAGCAGTTACTGGTCCGCCTACGAGCAGTACTTC.

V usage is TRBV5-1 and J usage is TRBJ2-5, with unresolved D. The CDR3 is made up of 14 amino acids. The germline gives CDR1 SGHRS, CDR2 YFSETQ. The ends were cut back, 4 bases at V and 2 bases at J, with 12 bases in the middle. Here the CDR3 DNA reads TGCGCCAGCAGCATTGCAACAGAACAAGAGACCCAGTACTTC. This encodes CASSIATEQETQYF.

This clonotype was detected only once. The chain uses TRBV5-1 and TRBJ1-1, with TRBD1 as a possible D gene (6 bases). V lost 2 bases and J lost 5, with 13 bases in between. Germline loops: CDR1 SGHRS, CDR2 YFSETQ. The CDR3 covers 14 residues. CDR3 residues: CASSLQGDRTEAFF. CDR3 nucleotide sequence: TGCGCCAGCAGCTTACAGGGCGATCGAACTGAAGCTTTCTTT.

CDR3 loop: CASTLLGANTEAFF. The CDR3 bases are TGTGCCAGCACCCTCTTGGGGGCGAACACTGAAGCTTTCTTT. This chain uses TRBV5-8 with TRBJ1-1; TRBD1 might be the D (6 bases). V lost 6 bases, J lost 1 base, and 13 bases lay in between. From germline, CDR1 is SGHTS and CDR2 YDEGEE. The CDR3 contains 14 residues.

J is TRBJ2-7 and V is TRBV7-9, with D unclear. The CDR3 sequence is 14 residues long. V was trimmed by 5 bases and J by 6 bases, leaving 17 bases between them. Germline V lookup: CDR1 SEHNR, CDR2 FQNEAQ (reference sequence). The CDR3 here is CASSPRPAPREQYF. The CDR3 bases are TGTGCCAGCAGCCCACGGCCAGCCCCCCGCGAGCAGTACTTC.

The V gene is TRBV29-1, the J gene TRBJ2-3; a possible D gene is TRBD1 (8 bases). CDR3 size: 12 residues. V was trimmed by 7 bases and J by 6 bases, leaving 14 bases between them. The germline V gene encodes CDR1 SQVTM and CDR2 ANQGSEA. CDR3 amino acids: CSGGQGGDTQYF. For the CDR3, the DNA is TGCAGCGGCGGACAGGGAGGGGATACGCAGTATTTT.

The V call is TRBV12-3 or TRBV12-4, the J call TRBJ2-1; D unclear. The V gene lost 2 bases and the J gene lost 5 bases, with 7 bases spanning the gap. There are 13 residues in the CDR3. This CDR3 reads CASSLPYNNEQFF. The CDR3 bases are TGTGCCAGCAGTTTACCGTATAACAATGAGCAGTTCTTC.